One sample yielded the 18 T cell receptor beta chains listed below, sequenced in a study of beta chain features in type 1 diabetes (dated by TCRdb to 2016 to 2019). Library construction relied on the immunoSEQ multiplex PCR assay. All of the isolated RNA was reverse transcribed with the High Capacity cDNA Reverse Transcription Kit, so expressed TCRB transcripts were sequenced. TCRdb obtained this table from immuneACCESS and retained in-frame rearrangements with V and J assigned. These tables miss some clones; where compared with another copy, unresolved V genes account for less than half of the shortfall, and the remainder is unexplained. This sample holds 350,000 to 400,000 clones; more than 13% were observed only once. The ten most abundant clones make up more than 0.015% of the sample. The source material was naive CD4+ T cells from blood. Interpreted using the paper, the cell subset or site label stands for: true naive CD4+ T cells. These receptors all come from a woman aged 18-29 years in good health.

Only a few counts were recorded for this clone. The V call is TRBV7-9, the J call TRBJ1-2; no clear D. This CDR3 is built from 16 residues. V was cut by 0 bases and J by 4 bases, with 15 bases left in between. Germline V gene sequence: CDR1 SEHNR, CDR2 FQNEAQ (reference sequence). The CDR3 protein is CASSLAQASRFYGYTF. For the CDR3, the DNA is TGTGCCAGCAGCTTAGCCCAGGCCTCGCGTTTCTATGGCTACACCTTC.

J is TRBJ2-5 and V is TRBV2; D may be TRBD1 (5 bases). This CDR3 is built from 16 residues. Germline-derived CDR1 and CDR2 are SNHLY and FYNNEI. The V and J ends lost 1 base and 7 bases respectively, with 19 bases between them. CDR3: CASSEEGPGIGSTQYF. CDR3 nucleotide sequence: TGTGCCAGCAGTGAAGAGGGGCCAGGAATCGGGTCGACCCAGTACTTC. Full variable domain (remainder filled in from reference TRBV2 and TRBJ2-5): EPEVTQTPSHQVTQMGQEVILRCVPISNHLYFYWYRQILGQKVEFLVSFYNNEISEKSEIFDDQFSVERPDGSNFTLKIRSTKLEDSAMYFCASSEEGPGIGSTQYFGPGTRLLVL.

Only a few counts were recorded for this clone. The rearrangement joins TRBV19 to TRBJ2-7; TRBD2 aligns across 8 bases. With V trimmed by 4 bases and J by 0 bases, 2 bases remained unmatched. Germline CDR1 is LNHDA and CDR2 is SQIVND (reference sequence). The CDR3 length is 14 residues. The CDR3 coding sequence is TGTGCCAGTAGTACCACTAGCGGCTCCTACGAGCAGTACTTC. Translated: CASSTTSGSYEQYF.

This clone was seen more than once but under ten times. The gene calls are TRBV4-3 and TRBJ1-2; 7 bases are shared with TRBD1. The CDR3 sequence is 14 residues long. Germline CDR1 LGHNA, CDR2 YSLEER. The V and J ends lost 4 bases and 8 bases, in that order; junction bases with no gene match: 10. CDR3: CASSRSTGAGGYTF. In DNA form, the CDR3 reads TGCGCCAGCAGCCGAAGTACAGGGGCAGGAGGCTACACCTTC.

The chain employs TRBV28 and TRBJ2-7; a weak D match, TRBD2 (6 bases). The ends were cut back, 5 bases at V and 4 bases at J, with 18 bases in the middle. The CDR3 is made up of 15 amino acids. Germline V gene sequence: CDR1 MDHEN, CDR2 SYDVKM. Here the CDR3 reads CASSPRGTPVYEQYF. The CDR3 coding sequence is TGTGCCAGCAGTCCTCGGGGGACCCCCGTGTACGAGCAGTACTTC.

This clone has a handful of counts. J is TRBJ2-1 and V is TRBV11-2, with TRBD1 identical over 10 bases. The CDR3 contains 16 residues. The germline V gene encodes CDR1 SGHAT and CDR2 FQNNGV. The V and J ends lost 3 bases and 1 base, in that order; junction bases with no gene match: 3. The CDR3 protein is CASSLGTGASYNEQFF. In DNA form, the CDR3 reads TGTGCCAGCAGCTTGGGGACAGGGGCGTCCTACAATGAGCAGTTCTTC.

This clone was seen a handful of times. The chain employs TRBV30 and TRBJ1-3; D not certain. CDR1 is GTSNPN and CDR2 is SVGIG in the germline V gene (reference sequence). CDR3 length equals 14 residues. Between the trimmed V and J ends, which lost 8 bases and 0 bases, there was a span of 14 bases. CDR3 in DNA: TGTGCCGGGGAGGGCGAAAGCTCTGGAAACACCATATATTTT. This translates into CAGEGESSGNTIYF. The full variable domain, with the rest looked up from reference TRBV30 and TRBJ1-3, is SQTIHQWPATLVQPVGSPLSLECTVEGTSNPNLYWYRQAAGRGLQLLFYSVGIGQISSEVPQNLSASRPQDRQFILSSKKLLLSDSGFYLCAGEGESSGNTIYFGEGSWLTVV.

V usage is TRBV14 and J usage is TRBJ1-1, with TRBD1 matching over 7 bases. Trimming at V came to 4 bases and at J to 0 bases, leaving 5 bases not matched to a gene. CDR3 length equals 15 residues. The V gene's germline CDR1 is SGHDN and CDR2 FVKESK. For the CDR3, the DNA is TGTGCCAGCAGCCCGTTAGGGACAGTGAACACTGAAGCTTTCTTT. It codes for CASSPLGTVNTEAFF.

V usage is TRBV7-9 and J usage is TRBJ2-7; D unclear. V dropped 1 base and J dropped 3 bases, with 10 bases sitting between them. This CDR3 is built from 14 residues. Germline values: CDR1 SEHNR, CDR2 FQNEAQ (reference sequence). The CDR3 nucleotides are TGTGCCAGCAGCTTAGTAGGCGGAAGCTACGAGCAGTACTTC. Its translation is CASSLVGGSYEQYF.

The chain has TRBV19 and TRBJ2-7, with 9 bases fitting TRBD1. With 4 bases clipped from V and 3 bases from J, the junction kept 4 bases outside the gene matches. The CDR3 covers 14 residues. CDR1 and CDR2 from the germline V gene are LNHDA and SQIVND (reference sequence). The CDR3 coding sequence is TGTGCCAGTAGTACCGGGACAGGGAACTACGAGCAGTACTTC. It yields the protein CASSTGTGNYEQYF.

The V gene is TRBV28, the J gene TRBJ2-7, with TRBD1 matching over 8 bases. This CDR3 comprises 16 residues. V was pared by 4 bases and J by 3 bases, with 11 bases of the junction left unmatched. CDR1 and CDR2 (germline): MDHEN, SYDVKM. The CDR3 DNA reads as TGTGCCAGCAGTTCCCGTGGGACAGGAATCAACTACGAGCAGTACTTC. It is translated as CASSSRGTGINYEQYF.

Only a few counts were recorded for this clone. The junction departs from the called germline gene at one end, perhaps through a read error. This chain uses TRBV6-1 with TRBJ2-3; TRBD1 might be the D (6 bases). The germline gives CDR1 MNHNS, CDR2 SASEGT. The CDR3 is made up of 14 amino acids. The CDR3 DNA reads TGTGCCGGCAGTCAAGGCAGGGGAACAGATACGCAGTATTTT. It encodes CAGSQGRGTDTQYF.

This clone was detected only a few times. CDR3 DNA: TGTGCCAGCAGCGCCGGGACTCTACAGTTCTTC. Encoded protein: CASSAGTLQFF. The chain recombines TRBV9 with TRBJ2-1; TRBD2 is a possible D gene (6 bases). V was cut by 3 bases and J by 13 bases, with 11 bases left in between. The CDR3 is 11 residues long. The germline V gene has CDR1 SGDLS and CDR2 YYNGEE.

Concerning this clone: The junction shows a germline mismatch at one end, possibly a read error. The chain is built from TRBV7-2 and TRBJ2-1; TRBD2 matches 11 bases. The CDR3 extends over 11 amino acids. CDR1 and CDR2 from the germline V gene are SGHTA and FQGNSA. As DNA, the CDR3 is TGTGCCAGCAGCTTGACTAGCGGGGCGGTCTTC. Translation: CASSLTSGAVF.

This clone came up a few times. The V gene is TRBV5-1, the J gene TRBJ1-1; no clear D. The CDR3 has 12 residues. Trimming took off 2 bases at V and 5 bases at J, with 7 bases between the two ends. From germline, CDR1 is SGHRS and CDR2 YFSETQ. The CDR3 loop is CASSLSGTEAFF. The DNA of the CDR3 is TGCGCCAGCAGCTTAAGCGGGACTGAAGCTTTCTTT.

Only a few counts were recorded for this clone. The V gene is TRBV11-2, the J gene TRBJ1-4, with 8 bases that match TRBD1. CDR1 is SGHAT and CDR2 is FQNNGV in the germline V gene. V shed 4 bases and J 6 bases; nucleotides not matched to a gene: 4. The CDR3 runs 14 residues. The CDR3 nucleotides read TGTGCCAGCAGCTCAGGACAGGGCCATGAAAAACTGTTTTTT. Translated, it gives CASSSGQGHEKLFF.

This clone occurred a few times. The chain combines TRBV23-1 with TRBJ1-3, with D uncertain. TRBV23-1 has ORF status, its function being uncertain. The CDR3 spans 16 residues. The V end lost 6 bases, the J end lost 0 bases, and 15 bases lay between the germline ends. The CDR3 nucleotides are TGCGCCAGCAGCCTTGGTGCGGGGTTCTCTGGAAACACCATATATTTT. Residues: CASSLGAGFSGNTIYF.

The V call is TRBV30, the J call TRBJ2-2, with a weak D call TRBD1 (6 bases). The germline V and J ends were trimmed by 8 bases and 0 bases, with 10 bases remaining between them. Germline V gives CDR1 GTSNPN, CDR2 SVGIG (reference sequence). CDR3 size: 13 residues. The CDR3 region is CAKDSSNTGELFF. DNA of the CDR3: TGTGCCAAGGACAGCTCGAACACCGGGGAGCTGTTTTTT.